This TCR beta chain appears in the sequencing data of a study of OX40 agonist ivuxolimab in advanced cancers. CDR3 length: 15 amino acids. The germline V gene has CDR1 LNHDA and CDR2 SQIVND (reference sequence). Trimming took 4 bases from V and 7 from J; bases not matched to a gene: 12. This clone was found once. Produced via immunoSEQ multiplex PCR; TCRdb's table is partial and in-frame only. The sample consists of about 18,000 clones, about four fifths of them appearing once. The sequencing here drew on CD4+ or CD8+ T cells sorted from blood, taken in a trial of the OX40 agonist ivuxolimab. The chain carries TRBV19 and TRBJ2-7; TRBD1 matches at 8 bases. The source of this sequence is an adult with an advanced solid tumor such as melanoma, head and neck, liver or kidney cancer. CDR3 sequence (DNA): TGTGCCAGTAGTAGGATGACAGGGGTTGACGTTGAGCAGTACTTC. It specifies CASSRMTGVDVEQYF.